The next 13 T cell receptor beta chains were all read from a single sample in a study of identifying expanded T cells in peripheral blood. Repertoires were generated with immunoSEQ multiplex PCR, while TCRdb's copy carries only in-frame clones and drops some. The profile shows just over 90,000 clones, 88% of them singletons. Sequenced: blood. These receptors originate from a person aged 18 to 70 in good health.

The rearrangement joins TRBV28 to TRBJ1-4, with 9 positions matching TRBD1. The V gene's germline CDR1 is MDHEN and CDR2 SYDVKM. The V gene end was trimmed by 5 bases and the J gene end by 8 bases; junction bases not matched to a gene: 6. The length of the CDR3 is 14 residues. The CDR3 DNA sequence: TGTGCCAGCAGTGCTGACAGGGGGAACGAAAAACTGTTTTTT. Protein: CASSADRGNEKLFF.

The genes are TRBV19 and TRBJ1-5; 10 bases line up with TRBD1. The V gene end was trimmed by 0 bases and the J gene end by 15 bases; junction bases not matched to a gene: 5. The CDR3 has 13 residues. Germline V gives CDR1 LNHDA, CDR2 SQIVND (reference sequence). The CDR3 sequence: CASSIEDRGRRHF. CDR3 DNA: TGTGCCAGTAGTATAGAAGACAGGGGGCGCAGGCATTTT. Drawing the rest from reference TRBV19 and TRBJ1-5, the complete variable domain is DGGITQSPKYLFRKEGQNVTLSCEQNLNHDAMYWYRQDPGQGLRLIYYSQIVNDFQKGDIAEGYSVSREKKESFPLTVTSAQKNPTAFYLCASSIEDRGRRHFGDGTRLSIL.

The chain employs TRBV10-3 and TRBJ2-1, with TRBD1 identical over 8 bases. Germline V gives CDR1 ENHRY, CDR2 SYGVKD. Trimming at V came to 0 bases and at J to 9 bases, leaving 4 bases not matched to a gene. The CDR3 runs to 14 residues. The CDR3 DNA reads TGTGCCATCAGTGAGTCGCAACAGGGGGGTGAGCAGTTCTTC. Encoded protein: CAISESQQGGEQFF.

V gene TRBV19 combines with J gene TRBJ1-4, with 8 nucleotides matching TRBD1. Germline CDR1 and CDR2: LNHDA and SQIVND (reference sequence). The CDR3 sequence is 16 residues long. V lost 3 bases and J lost 3; bases outside the gene matches: 6. The CDR3 region is CASSIKGQVSNEKLFF. The CDR3 coding sequence is TGTGCCAGTAGTATTAAGGGACAGGTATCTAATGAAAAACTGTTTTTT.

The chain joins TRBV13 to TRBJ2-3; TRBD1 is a possible D gene (5 bases). Trimming removed 5 bases at V and 5 bases at J, with 23 bases between. CDR3 size: 17 residues. Germline V CDR1 and CDR2: PRHDT, FYEKMQ (reference sequence). CDR3 bases: TGTGCCAGCAGCCCGGTTTTTGCGGCCCGGCAGGGAGATACGCAGTATTTT. This sequence encodes CASSPVFAARQGDTQYF.

The chain uses TRBV5-4 and TRBJ1-2, with 11 nucleotides matching TRBD1. The germline gives CDR1 SGHNT, CDR2 YYREEE (reference sequence). This CDR3 region has 16 residues. The J segment lost 5 bases and the V segment lost 3 bases, leaving 9 bases of the junction unmatched. In DNA form, the CDR3 reads TGTGCCAGCAGCTCGCCCAGGACAGGGGGCAATTATGGCTACACCTTC. This gives the protein CASSSPRTGGNYGYTF.

The table lists this clone with a count of one. CDR3 in amino acids: CASSFKGERPQHF. The CDR3 nucleotides read TGTGCCAGCAGTTTTAAGGGAGAGAGGCCCCAGCATTTT. The V call is TRBV28, the J call TRBJ1-5; no clear D gene. Germline CDR1 is MDHEN and CDR2 is SYDVKM. This CDR3 is built from 13 residues. V lost 3 bases and J 9 bases, leaving 12 bases between the germline ends. The entire variable domain, with the rest obtained from reference TRBV28 and TRBJ1-5, is as follows: DVKVTQSSRYLVKRTGEKVFLECVQDMDHENMFWYRQDPGLGLRLIYFSYDVKMKEKGDIPEGYSVSREKKERFSLILESASTNQTSMYLCASSFKGERPQHFGDGTRLSIL.

This sequence joins TRBV27 and TRBJ2-7, with D perhaps TRBD2 (5 bases). Deletions cut 1 base from V and 3 bases from J, with 7 bases between. This CDR3 is 13 amino acids long. CDR1 and CDR2 from the germline V gene are MNHEY and SMNVEV (reference sequence). This CDR3 is CASSLYAGYEQYF. The CDR3 region has the DNA TGTGCCAGCAGTTTATACGCGGGCTACGAGCAGTACTTC.

V gene TRBV6-1 combines with J gene TRBJ1-4; D may be TRBD1 (5 bases). Trimming shortened V by 6 bases and J by 4 bases, and 12 bases separated the two germline ends. The CDR3 is made up of 14 amino acids. Germline assignment: CDR1 MNHNS and CDR2 SASEGT. The CDR3 loop is CASSLDSVNEKLFF. The DNA for the CDR3 is TGTGCCAGCAGCCTAGACAGCGTTAATGAAAAACTGTTTTTT.

This chain uses TRBV15 with TRBJ2-7; 9 nucleotides agree with TRBD2. CDR1 is LNHNV, CDR2 YYDKDF, per germline (reference sequence). The CDR3 is made up of 14 amino acids. Trimming removed 5 bases from V and 5 bases from J; junction bases left unmatched: 7. The DNA of the CDR3 is TGTGCCACCAGCGGGGGACTAGCTTCCAACGAGCAGTACTTC. Protein: CATSGGLASNEQYF.

The chain carries TRBV4-2 and TRBJ2-1, with D possibly called TRBD1 or TRBD2 (5 bases each). V lost 3 bases and J lost 4, with 16 bases in between. CDR1 and CDR2 (germline): LGHNA, YNFKEQ. The CDR3 length is 16 residues. The CDR3 loop reads CASSQDPTGGYNEQFF. CDR3 coding DNA: TGTGCCAGCAGCCAGGACCCGACTGGGGGATACAATGAGCAGTTCTTC.

The rearrangement uses TRBV12-5 and TRBJ2-1; 10 nucleotides agree with TRBD2. V dropped 1 base and J dropped 0; count of bases not matched to a gene: 9. The CDR3 is 19 amino acids. Germline V lookup: CDR1 LGHNT, CDR2 FRNRAP. The CDR3 sequence is CASGLGTSGERSSYNEQFF. Written as DNA, the CDR3 is TGTGCTAGTGGTTTGGGTACTAGCGGGGAAAGGAGCTCCTACAATGAGCAGTTCTTC.

The J gene is TRBJ2-5, the V gene TRBV10-2, with 7 positions matching TRBD1. After removal of 2 bases from V and 1 base from J, the junction contained 7 bases not matched to a gene. CDR3 size: 16 residues. Germline V lookup: CDR1 WSHSY, CDR2 SAAADI. The CDR3 reads CASSERLQGSQETQYF. CDR3 DNA sequence: TGCGCCAGCAGTGAGAGGCTACAGGGGAGCCAAGAGACCCAGTACTTC.